This TCR beta chain was sequenced for a study of beta chain features in type 1 diabetes. Overall study: No patient-donor differences in age, gender, total cells or subset yield. Study-level findings and limits: Sequencing the cDNA could make cells with high TCR expression show up more than they should. The study found moderately but significantly shorter TCRB CDR3s in all four CD4+ subsets of Type 1 diabetes patients.

V lost 0 bases to trimming and J lost 3 bases, with 6 bases between them. This CDR3 has 13 residues. Germline V gene lookup returns CDR1 SGHRS and CDR2 YFSETQ. This clone has just a few counts. The antigen is undetermined. Other DNA sequences in the same sample also yield this CDR3. As every portion of the isolated RNA was reverse transcribed, the sequencing read expressed TCRB transcripts. An average of approximately 4 million reads was obtained for naive, central memory and regulatory T cell samples. Sequencing was performed with immunoSEQ multiplex PCR; in TCRdb, only in-frame clones are kept and a portion is missing. The repertoire holds 150,000 to 190,000 clones, with over 8.5% as singletons.

The sequencing sample was made of central memory CD4+ T cells from blood. The source of this sequence is a man between 18 and 29 years old in good health. The chain is built from TRBV5-1 and TRBJ2-5; D remains ambiguous. As DNA, the CDR3 is TGCGCCAGCAGCTTGGGTGCGGAAGAGACCCAGTACTTC. This codes for CASSLGAEETQYF.